This is a list of T cell receptor beta chains from one sample in a study of control samples from healthy donors and cancer patients. Data came from immunoSEQ multiplex PCR; TCRdb stores just in-frame clones and leaves some out. In the table there are 100,000 to 150,000 clones, more than 85% of which are singletons. Sequencing was carried out using blood. Receptor source: a man younger than 35 in good health. CDR3s include the opening cysteine and the closing phenylalanine or tryptophan. Each record gives: CDR3 protein, CDR3 DNA, V gene, clone size, CDR3 length, D gene, J gene. A D gene is named only where the DNA matches it firmly. Where a row states a size, it is once, few, many or the class of an expanded clone; other rows omit it.

cdr3_aa: CASSRGQLYEQYF
cdr3_nt: TGTGCCAGCAGTCGCGGACAGCTCTACGAGCAGTACTTC
v_call: TRBV12-3/TRBV12-4
clone_size: NA
cdr3_length: 13
d_call: NA
j_call: TRBJ2-7

cdr3_aa: CASTPGAISNYGYTF
cdr3_nt: TGTGCCAGCACGCCCGGGGCCATCTCTAACTATGGCTACACCTTC
v_call: TRBV7-2
clone_size: NA
cdr3_length: 15
d_call: NA
j_call: TRBJ1-2

cdr3_aa: CASSLTGNGYTF
cdr3_nt: TGTGCCAGCAGTTTAACAGGGAATGGCTACACCTTC
v_call: TRBV27
clone_size: NA
cdr3_length: 12
d_call: NA
j_call: TRBJ1-2

cdr3_aa: CASSEAGGGAIKYGYTF
cdr3_nt: TGTGCCAGCAGTGAAGCGGGGGGCGGCGCTATTAAGTATGGCTACACCTTC
v_call: TRBV6-1
clone_size: NA
cdr3_length: 17
d_call: NA
j_call: TRBJ1-2

cdr3_aa: CASSQRQMRVAEAFF
cdr3_nt: TGCGCCAGCAGCCAAAGACAGATGAGGGTAGCTGAAGCTTTCTTT
v_call: TRBV4-3
clone_size: NA
cdr3_length: 15
d_call: NA
j_call: TRBJ1-1

cdr3_aa: CASSEDGHAPQETQYF
cdr3_nt: TGTGCCAGCAGCGAAGATGGACACGCTCCACAAGAGACCCAGTACTTC
v_call: TRBV21-1
clone_size: NA
cdr3_length: 16
d_call: NA
j_call: TRBJ2-5

cdr3_aa: CASSIDLGQLSGNTIYF
cdr3_nt: TGTGCCAGTAGTATAGATCTGGGACAGCTCTCTGGAAACACCATATATTTT
v_call: TRBV19
clone_size: NA
cdr3_length: 17
d_call: TRBD1
j_call: TRBJ1-3

cdr3_aa: CASSEWAGGWETQYF
cdr3_nt: TGTGCCAGCAGTGAATGGGCGGGAGGATGGGAGACCCAGTACTTC
v_call: TRBV25-1
clone_size: NA
cdr3_length: 15
d_call: TRBD2
j_call: TRBJ2-5

cdr3_aa: CASSQDGTTIQYF
cdr3_nt: TGTGCCAGCAGCCAAGATGGGACTACAATTCAGTACTTC
v_call: TRBV3-1/TRBV3-2
clone_size: NA
cdr3_length: 13
d_call: TRBD2
j_call: TRBJ2-4

cdr3_aa: CASSSDTGTPIYSNQPQHF
cdr3_nt: TGTGCCAGCAGCTCTGATACAGGGACCCCCATCTATAGCAATCAGCCCCAGCATTTT
v_call: TRBV7-6
clone_size: NA
cdr3_length: 19
d_call: NA
j_call: TRBJ1-5

cdr3_aa: CASRYSSTDTQYF
cdr3_nt: TGTGCCAGCAGGTATTCTAGCACAGATACGCAGTATTTT
v_call: TRBV9
clone_size: NA
cdr3_length: 13
d_call: NA
j_call: TRBJ2-3

cdr3_aa: CASSQTASGQETQYF
cdr3_nt: TGTGCCAGCAGCCAAACAGCTAGCGGCCAAGAGACCCAGTACTTC
v_call: TRBV3-1/TRBV3-2
clone_size: once
cdr3_length: 15
d_call: TRBD2
j_call: TRBJ2-5

cdr3_aa: CASSSRTRTGPEAFF
cdr3_nt: TGCGCCAGCAGCTCCAGAACTAGGACAGGGCCTGAAGCTTTCTTT
v_call: TRBV5-1
clone_size: NA
cdr3_length: 15
d_call: TRBD1
j_call: TRBJ1-1

cdr3_aa: CASSELGFDGRPYEQYF
cdr3_nt: TGTGCCAGCAGTGAACTAGGGTTTGACGGTAGGCCCTACGAGCAGTACTTC
v_call: TRBV25-1
clone_size: NA
cdr3_length: 17
d_call: NA
j_call: TRBJ2-7

cdr3_aa: CASSEGGDRRIGGANVLTF
cdr3_nt: TGTGCCAGCAGTGAAGGAGGGGACAGGCGTATAGGTGGGGCCAACGTCCTGACTTTC
v_call: TRBV6-1
clone_size: once
cdr3_length: 19
d_call: TRBD1
j_call: TRBJ2-6

cdr3_aa: CAWSDGDSRSQPQHF
cdr3_nt: TGTGCCTGGAGTGACGGGGACTCCAGGAGTCAGCCCCAGCATTTT
v_call: TRBV30
clone_size: once
cdr3_length: 15
d_call: NA
j_call: TRBJ1-5

cdr3_aa: CASRANTGELFF
cdr3_nt: TGTGCCAGCAGGGCCAACACCGGGGAGCTGTTTTTT
v_call: TRBV6-5
clone_size: NA
cdr3_length: 12
d_call: NA
j_call: TRBJ2-2

cdr3_aa: CASSIDPRRWGAAGELFF
cdr3_nt: TGTGCCAGTAGTATAGATCCACGACGGTGGGGGGCTGCCGGGGAGCTGTTTTTT
v_call: TRBV19
clone_size: NA
cdr3_length: 18
d_call: NA
j_call: TRBJ2-2

cdr3_aa: CASSPNPGTGPYEQYF
cdr3_nt: TGTGCCAGCTCACCCAACCCCGGGACAGGACCCTACGAGCAGTACTTC
v_call: TRBV18
clone_size: NA
cdr3_length: 16
d_call: TRBD1
j_call: TRBJ2-7

cdr3_aa: CASSQRDRDTGELFF
cdr3_nt: TGTGCCAGCAGTCAGAGGGACAGGGACACCGGGGAGCTGTTTTTT
v_call: TRBV6-6
clone_size: once
cdr3_length: 15
d_call: TRBD1
j_call: TRBJ2-2

cdr3_aa: CASSSSRGMSSYNSPLHF
cdr3_nt: TGTGCCAGCAGCAGTTCCAGGGGCATGAGCTCCTATAATTCACCCCTCCACTTT
v_call: TRBV7-2
clone_size: NA
cdr3_length: 18
d_call: NA
j_call: TRBJ1-6

cdr3_aa: CASSFQAETQYF
cdr3_nt: TGTGCCAGCTCATTTCAGGCGGAGACCCAGTACTTC
v_call: TRBV18
clone_size: NA
cdr3_length: 12
d_call: NA
j_call: TRBJ2-5

cdr3_aa: CASSLVPVGSGANVLTF
cdr3_nt: TGCGCCAGCAGCTTGGTTCCCGTAGGTTCTGGGGCCAACGTCCTGACTTTC
v_call: TRBV5-1
clone_size: NA
cdr3_length: 17
d_call: NA
j_call: TRBJ2-6

cdr3_aa: CASSPDRGNYGYTF
cdr3_nt: TGTGCCAGCAGCCCGGACAGGGGAAACTATGGCTACACCTTC
v_call: TRBV5-4
clone_size: NA
cdr3_length: 14
d_call: TRBD1
j_call: TRBJ1-2

cdr3_aa: CASSYGGLARDEQYF
cdr3_nt: TGTGCCAGCAGTTACGGGGGTCTAGCGCGCGACGAGCAGTACTTC
v_call: TRBV6-2/TRBV6-3
clone_size: NA
cdr3_length: 15
d_call: NA
j_call: TRBJ2-7

cdr3_aa: CASSQALSPGQGAYEQYF
cdr3_nt: TGCGCCAGCAGCCAAGCATTATCTCCGGGACAGGGGGCCTACGAGCAGTACTTC
v_call: TRBV4-3
clone_size: NA
cdr3_length: 18
d_call: TRBD1
j_call: TRBJ2-7

cdr3_aa: CATSGIDQPQHF
cdr3_nt: TGTGCCACCAGCGGAATTGATCAGCCCCAGCATTTT
v_call: TRBV15
clone_size: NA
cdr3_length: 12
d_call: NA
j_call: TRBJ1-5

cdr3_aa: CSVEAGDSNQPQHF
cdr3_nt: TGCAGCGTTGAAGCTGGGGATAGCAATCAGCCCCAGCATTTT
v_call: TRBV29-1
clone_size: NA
cdr3_length: 14
d_call: NA
j_call: TRBJ1-5

cdr3_aa: CASSLGGRETQYF
cdr3_nt: TGTGCCAGCAGCCTCGGGGGGCGGGAGACCCAGTACTTC
v_call: TRBV11-2
clone_size: once
cdr3_length: 13
d_call: NA
j_call: TRBJ2-5

cdr3_aa: CASTRGGATEAFF
cdr3_nt: TGTGCCAGCACTAGGGGGGGGGCCACTGAAGCTTTCTTT
v_call: TRBV3-1/TRBV3-2
clone_size: NA
cdr3_length: 13
d_call: NA
j_call: TRBJ1-1

cdr3_aa: CASSSRYPNTGELFF
cdr3_nt: TGTGCCAGCAGCAGCCGATACCCTAACACCGGGGAGCTGTTTTTT
v_call: TRBV9
clone_size: NA
cdr3_length: 15
d_call: NA
j_call: TRBJ2-2

cdr3_aa: CASKGTSGRNTIYF
cdr3_nt: TGTGCCAGTAAGGGGACCTCCGGCAGAAACACCATATATTTT
v_call: TRBV19
clone_size: NA
cdr3_length: 14
d_call: NA
j_call: TRBJ1-3

cdr3_aa: CASSLGTSGNTIYF
cdr3_nt: TGTGCCAGCAGCTTGGGGACCTCTGGAAACACCATATATTTT
v_call: TRBV9
clone_size: NA
cdr3_length: 14
d_call: NA
j_call: TRBJ1-3

cdr3_aa: CASSFGPGLQEQYF
cdr3_nt: TGTGCCAGCAGTTTCGGACCGGGACTCCAGGAGCAGTACTTC
v_call: TRBV25-1
clone_size: NA
cdr3_length: 14
d_call: NA
j_call: TRBJ2-7

cdr3_aa: CASSIRGGRDGYTF
cdr3_nt: TGTGCCAGTAGTATCCGCGGGGGCAGAGATGGCTACACCTTC
v_call: TRBV19
clone_size: once
cdr3_length: 14
d_call: NA
j_call: TRBJ1-2

cdr3_aa: CASSPAGLAGGEQYF
cdr3_nt: TGTGCCAGCAGCCCCGCGGGACTAGCGGGAGGCGAGCAGTACTTC
v_call: TRBV7-6
clone_size: once
cdr3_length: 15
d_call: TRBD2
j_call: TRBJ2-7

cdr3_aa: CASPTARLAGKVNEQFF
cdr3_nt: TGTGCCAGCCCTACCGCAAGACTAGCGGGAAAGGTCAATGAGCAGTTCTTC
v_call: TRBV2
clone_size: NA
cdr3_length: 17
d_call: TRBD2
j_call: TRBJ2-1

cdr3_aa: CAWGTGTGGSSGANVLTF
cdr3_nt: TGTGCCTGGGGAACCGGGACAGGGGGAAGCTCTGGGGCCAACGTCCTGACTTTC
v_call: TRBV30
clone_size: NA
cdr3_length: 18
d_call: TRBD1
j_call: TRBJ2-6

cdr3_aa: CASNGLAGAQGEQFF
cdr3_nt: TGTGCCAGTAATGGACTAGCGGGAGCTCAGGGTGAGCAGTTCTTC
v_call: TRBV27
clone_size: NA
cdr3_length: 15
d_call: TRBD2
j_call: TRBJ2-1

cdr3_aa: CASSLAGTSGSGQTQYF
cdr3_nt: TGTGCCAGCAGCTTAGCGGGAACTAGCGGGAGTGGTCAGACCCAGTACTTC
v_call: TRBV7-6
clone_size: NA
cdr3_length: 17
d_call: TRBD2
j_call: TRBJ2-5

cdr3_aa: CATSRARRGANTEAFF
cdr3_nt: TGTGCCACCAGCAGGGCAAGGAGGGGCGCGAACACTGAAGCTTTCTTT
v_call: TRBV15
clone_size: NA
cdr3_length: 16
d_call: NA
j_call: TRBJ1-1

cdr3_aa: CASSIGDSDYEQYF
cdr3_nt: TGTGCCAGTAGTATAGGGGACAGTGATTACGAGCAGTACTTC
v_call: TRBV19
clone_size: NA
cdr3_length: 14
d_call: TRBD1
j_call: TRBJ2-7

cdr3_aa: CASSLMFGRDSYEQYF
cdr3_nt: TGTGCCAGCAGTTTGATGTTTGGCAGGGACTCCTACGAGCAGTACTTC
v_call: TRBV28
clone_size: NA
cdr3_length: 16
d_call: NA
j_call: TRBJ2-7

cdr3_aa: CASSPARQLGNTIYF
cdr3_nt: TGTGCCAGCAGTCCTGCCCGCCAGCTGGGAAACACCATATATTTT
v_call: TRBV14
clone_size: NA
cdr3_length: 15
d_call: NA
j_call: TRBJ1-3

cdr3_aa: CASSRSPGQASYEQYF
cdr3_nt: TGCGCCAGCAGCCGGAGCCCCGGACAGGCCTCCTACGAGCAGTACTTC
v_call: TRBV5-1
clone_size: NA
cdr3_length: 16
d_call: TRBD1
j_call: TRBJ2-7

cdr3_aa: CASSPTSGEGTGELFF
cdr3_nt: TGTGCCAGCAGCCCGACTAGCGGAGAGGGGACCGGGGAGCTGTTTTTT
v_call: TRBV7-9
clone_size: few
cdr3_length: 16
d_call: TRBD2
j_call: TRBJ2-2

cdr3_aa: CSVAGWGEKLFF
cdr3_nt: TGCAGCGTTGCCGGGTGGGGTGAAAAACTGTTTTTT
v_call: TRBV29-1
clone_size: NA
cdr3_length: 12
d_call: NA
j_call: TRBJ1-4

cdr3_aa: CASSLVPVLGNTIYF
cdr3_nt: TGTGCCAGCAGCTTAGTTCCGGTGTTGGGAAACACCATATATTTT
v_call: TRBV11-2
clone_size: once
cdr3_length: 15
d_call: NA
j_call: TRBJ1-3

cdr3_aa: CASSAQPTNEKLFF
cdr3_nt: TGTGCCAGCAGCGCACAGCCAACTAATGAAAAACTGTTTTTT
v_call: TRBV9
clone_size: NA
cdr3_length: 14
d_call: NA
j_call: TRBJ1-4

cdr3_aa: CASGDINQPQHF
cdr3_nt: TGTGCCAGCGGAGACATAAATCAGCCCCAGCATTTT
v_call: TRBV2
clone_size: NA
cdr3_length: 12
d_call: NA
j_call: TRBJ1-5

cdr3_aa: CASSPSVRSYEQYF
cdr3_nt: TGTGCCAGCAGTCCTAGCGTCCGCTCCTACGAGCAGTACTTC
v_call: TRBV28
clone_size: NA
cdr3_length: 14
d_call: NA
j_call: TRBJ2-7

cdr3_aa: CASSYVLGTGRQQYF
cdr3_nt: TGTGCCAGCAGTTATGTACTCGGGACAGGGAGGCAGCAGTACTTC
v_call: TRBV6-5
clone_size: NA
cdr3_length: 15
d_call: TRBD1
j_call: TRBJ2-7

cdr3_aa: CASSKGRNSLYGYTF
cdr3_nt: TGTGCCAGCAGTAAAGGGCGTAACAGTCTCTACGGCTACACCTTC
v_call: TRBV7-2
clone_size: NA
cdr3_length: 15
d_call: NA
j_call: TRBJ1-2